The 21 T cell receptor beta chains presented below share a single source sample, sequenced in a study of T cells after posttransplantation cyclophosphamide. The assay was immunoSEQ multiplex PCR, and TCRdb's table has in-frame clones only and misses some. The sample was found to contain 30,000 to 45,000 clones, and every one recurs. Material: PBMCs. The receptor source for this set is a girl between 5 and 17 years old in good health, CMV-negative, and a related stem cell transplant donor.

In this sample, this clone turned up a few times. CDR3 loop: CASSFPSPGGTEAFF. CDR3 coding DNA: TGTGCCAGCAGTTTCCCCAGTCCCGGGGGAACTGAAGCTTTCTTT. The V gene is TRBV28, the J gene TRBJ1-1, with a tentative D call TRBD1 (5 bases). V was clipped by 3 bases and J by 5 bases, with 16 bases between them. The CDR3 consists of 15 residues. Germline CDR1 is MDHEN and CDR2 is SYDVKM.

This clone was recorded at least ten times. The chain is built from TRBV5-6 and TRBJ1-2, with 9 bases fitting TRBD1. Trimming took 0 bases from V and 6 from J; bases not matched to a gene: 9. Germline CDR1 reads SGHDT; CDR2 reads YYEEEE. There are 16 residues in the CDR3. The CDR3 region is CASSLDLRQGGNGYTF. CDR3 DNA sequence: TGTGCCAGCAGCTTGGACTTACGACAGGGGGGAAATGGCTACACCTTC.

Note on this clone: The junction shows a germline mismatch at one end, possibly a read error. This chain links TRBV25-1 with TRBJ1-1, with TRBD1 matching 7 bases. The CDR3 spans 12 residues. CDR1 is MGHDK and CDR2 is SYGVNS in the germline V gene. DNA for the CDR3: TGCGCCTCTCGGCAGGGGGTTACTGAAGCTTTCTTT. This encodes CASRQGVTEAFF.

The V call is TRBV9, the J call TRBJ1-2; TRBD1 matches 7 bases. Germline V gene sequence: CDR1 SGDLS, CDR2 YYNGEE. The CDR3 covers 17 residues. V lost 0 bases, J lost 2 bases, and 10 bases stayed unmatched. The CDR3 DNA follows: TGTGCCAGCAGCGTAGGGGCAGGACAGGACAGCAACTATGGCTACACCTTC. Residues: CASSVGAGQDSNYGYTF.

This clone has more than one count but fewer than ten. The J gene is TRBJ1-1, the V gene TRBV27; 8 bases line up with TRBD1. The CDR3 is made up of 14 amino acids. The V segment lost 2 bases and the J segment 5 bases; nucleotides outside the gene matches: 4. Germline V gene sequence: CDR1 MNHEY, CDR2 SMNVEV (reference sequence). CDR3 DNA sequence: TGTGCCAGCAGTTTACAGGGGGCCAGAACTGAAGCTTTCTTT. Protein sequence: CASSLQGARTEAFF.

Many counts were recorded for this clone. This chain's CDR3 is CARRNSGTLTDRSYEQYF. As DNA, the CDR3 is TGCGCCAGGAGAAATAGCGGGACCCTGACCGATCGATCCTACGAGCAGTACTTC. The V gene is TRBV10-1, the J gene TRBJ2-7, with 8 bases fitting TRBD2. The CDR3 length is 18 residues. Germline V gene lookup returns CDR1 WNHNN and CDR2 SYGVQD (reference sequence). Trimming removed 9 bases from V and 1 base from J; junction bases left unmatched: 20.

There are many counts of this clone. The chain employs TRBV7-2 and TRBJ2-7, with D possibly matching TRBD1 (5 bases). The CDR3 runs 15 residues. Germline V gives CDR1 SGHTA, CDR2 FQGNSA. V gave up 1 base and J gave up 0 bases, with 10 bases separating them. CDR3 bases: TGTGCCAGCAGCTTAGGGGGCAAGAGCTCCTACGAGCAGTACTTC. This translates into CASSLGGKSSYEQYF.

This clone was counted only a few times. The chain links TRBV7-2 to TRBJ2-6, with 9 bases aligning to TRBD1. CDR1 is SGHTA and CDR2 is FQGNSA in the germline V gene. The CDR3 is made up of 17 amino acids. With 0 bases clipped from V and 2 bases from J, the junction kept 2 bases outside the gene matches. The CDR3 region is CASSLARTGAGANVLTF. The DNA for the CDR3 is TGTGCCAGCAGCTTAGCGCGGACAGGGGCTGGGGCCAACGTCCTGACTTTC.

This clone was seen at least ten times. This chain connects TRBV11-2 to TRBJ2-5; 11 positions match TRBD2. V dropped 1 base and J dropped 3; count of bases not matched to a gene: 10. From germline, CDR1 is SGHAT and CDR2 FQNNGV. The CDR3 has 18 residues. CDR3 in DNA: TGTGCCAGCAGCTTAGTGGGTTACCTAGCGGGGGGTGAAGAGACCCAGTACTTC. It is translated as CASSLVGYLAGGEETQYF.

This clone was detected ten times or more. The chain links TRBV19 to TRBJ1-3; tentative D call: TRBD1 (5 bases). Germline CDR1 and CDR2: LNHDA and SQIVND (reference sequence). The V gene lost 7 bases and the J gene lost 8 bases, with 24 bases spanning the gap. This CDR3 is built from 16 residues. CDR3 region: CASTPHQGKALDTIYF. For the CDR3, the DNA is TGTGCCAGTACCCCCCATCAGGGAAAGGCTCTGGACACCATATATTTT.

This clone was picked up a small number of times. The chain carries TRBV15 and TRBJ1-3, with 8 bases matching TRBD1. V gave up 0 bases and J gave up 0 bases; unmatched junction bases: 4. There are 17 residues in the CDR3. The germline CDR1 and CDR2 sequences are LNHNV and YYDKDF (reference sequence). Written as DNA, the CDR3 is TGTGCCACCAGCAGAGAATACGGGACAGGCTCTGGAAACACCATATATTTT. Its translation is CATSREYGTGSGNTIYF.

This rearrangement joins TRBV5-1 to TRBJ2-3; maybe TRBD1 (6 bases). The CDR3 totals 16 residues. Germline CDR1 and CDR2: SGHRS and YFSETQ. V was cut by 2 bases and J by 0 bases, with 13 bases left in between. Here the CDR3 DNA reads TGCGCCAGCAGCTTACAGGGTGAAGGAAGCACAGATACGCAGTATTTT. This codes for CASSLQGEGSTDTQYF.

This sequence joins TRBV27 and TRBJ2-5; 9 bases are a match to TRBD1. The germline V gene encodes CDR1 MNHEY and CDR2 SMNVEV (reference sequence). V lost 5 bases to trimming and J lost 1 base; unmatched junction nucleotides: 5. The CDR3 has 15 amino acids. Here the CDR3 DNA reads TGTGCCAGCAGTCAGGGGACAGGGACCCAAGAGACCCAGTACTTC. Translated, it gives CASSQGTGTQETQYF.

This clone occurred a few times. The gene calls are TRBV30 and TRBJ2-7; a weak D match, TRBD1 (5 bases). This CDR3 has 11 amino acids. The germline V gene encodes CDR1 GTSNPN and CDR2 SVGIG (reference sequence). Trimming left V 4 bases short and J 3 bases short, with 7 bases between. The CDR3 DNA follows: TGTGCCTGGATTCAGGGCTACGAGCAGTACTTC. Translating it yields CAWIQGYEQYF. Full variable domain (remainder filled in from reference TRBV30 and TRBJ2-7): SQTIHQWPATLVQPVGSPLSLECTVEGTSNPNLYWYRQAAGRGLQLLFYSVGIGQISSEVPQNLSASRPQDRQFILSSKKLLLSDSGFYLCAWIQGYEQYFGPGTRLTVT.

This clone has ten or more counts. V gene TRBV19 combines with J gene TRBJ2-2, with D uncertain. The length of the CDR3 is 15 residues. The V end lost 3 bases, the J end lost 0 bases, and 8 bases lay between the germline ends. Germline CDR1 LNHDA, CDR2 SQIVND (reference sequence). The CDR3 DNA follows: TGTGCCAGTAGTATGTTTTCGGCGAACACCGGGGAGCTGTTTTTT. It codes for CASSMFSANTGELFF.

The rearrangement uses TRBV11-2 and TRBJ2-2; a weak D match, TRBD1 (6 bases). The CDR3 consists of 16 residues. With 7 bases removed from V and 0 bases from J, the gap between germline ends came to 15 bases. Germline V gene sequence: CDR1 SGHAT, CDR2 FQNNGV. The CDR3 is CASTRIGTSNTGELFF. The CDR3, as DNA: TGTGCCAGCACCAGGATAGGGACATCGAACACCGGGGAGCTGTTTTTT.

Many counts were recorded for this clone. V is TRBV5-1 and J is TRBJ1-4, with D possibly TRBD1 on 6 matching bases. The CDR3 spans 14 residues. Trimming took 7 bases from V and 5 from J, leaving 15 bases between them. The germline V gene has CDR1 SGHRS and CDR2 YFSETQ. CDR3: CASARDIPNEKLFF. CDR3 DNA: TGCGCCAGCGCCCGGGACATCCCAAATGAAAAACTGTTTTTT.

The V call is TRBV4-2, the J call TRBJ2-1; maybe TRBD1 (6 bases). V lost 0 bases and J lost 5, with 14 bases in between. This CDR3 has 16 residues. CDR1 is LGHNA and CDR2 is YNFKEQ in the germline V gene. The CDR3, as DNA: TGTGCCAGCAGCCAAGAGAGTGGCAGGGGACACAATGAGCAGTTCTTC. Translation gives CASSQESGRGHNEQFF.

This clone came up many times. The V and J genes are TRBV5-5 and TRBJ1-2, with no clear D. V was cut by 4 bases and J by 0 bases, with 10 bases left in between. The CDR3 runs to 14 residues. Per germline, CDR1 SGHKS and CDR2 YYEKEE (reference sequence). The CDR3: CASSPVPSNYGYTF. CDR3 DNA sequence: TGTGCCAGCAGCCCCGTCCCCTCTAACTATGGCTACACCTTC.

This clone was detected many times. The rearrangement joins TRBV30 to TRBJ2-1; D unresolved. V lost 4 bases, J lost 8 bases, and 18 bases lay in between. Germline CDR1 GTSNPN, CDR2 SVGIG (reference sequence). The CDR3 has 14 amino acids. The CDR3 loop reads CAWKADSSHDEQFF. Written as DNA, the CDR3 is TGTGCCTGGAAAGCCGATTCTAGTCATGATGAGCAGTTCTTC.

This clone was detected ten times or more. The rearrangement joins TRBV28 to TRBJ1-5; 8 nucleotides line up with TRBD1. The CDR3 sequence is 15 residues long. Germline V lookup: CDR1 MDHEN, CDR2 SYDVKM. J gave up 2 bases and V 6 bases, and 6 bases lay outside the gene matches. CDR3 nucleotides: TGTGCCAGCAGCCTTCAGGGGGCTGGCAATCAGCCCCAGCATTTT. Its protein is CASSLQGAGNQPQHF.